The present T cell receptor (beta chain) was sequenced within a study of T-cell memory formation after mild COVID-19. For the study at large: In these data, TCR clusters were largely donor specific.

Comments on this clonotype: The antigen is unknown.

General study findings and limits: Day 15 to 85 contracting clones showed balanced CD4/CD8; day 15 to 37 expanders favored CD4+.

The CDR3 length is 13 residues. Trimming took 5 bases from V and 7 from J, leaving 15 bases between them. Germline values: CDR1 SGDLS, CDR2 YYNGEE. Each CDR3 protein gets one entry after TCRdb re-called the 5' RACE reads with MiXCR. The table includes some 440,000 distinct CDR3 sequences, about 23% detected once. This chain joins TRBV9 and TRBJ1-2; no firm D call. This TCR derives from an adult woman who had mild COVID-19 (a few samples of this study predate the infection). Cell type and time point are not known. The sequenced sample was PBMCs or a T cell subset sorted from them (not recorded which). DNA for the CDR3: TGTGCCAGCAGTCCTCAGGTTTTATCTGGCTACACCTTC. Translated: CASSPQVLSGYTF.